Below are 8 T cell receptor beta chains sequenced from a single sample in a study of blood T cell repertoires in COVID-19. The method was immunoSEQ multiplex PCR; TCRdb's version includes in-frame clones alone and lacks a portion of them. The table shows 250,000 to 350,000 clones, with around 88% occurring only once. The sample taken for sequencing was peripheral blood. All receptors derive from a woman aged 25 to 45 who had recovered from COVID-19.

A single count supports this clone. The rearrangement links TRBV6-2 or TRBV6-3 to TRBJ2-5; 14 nucleotides align to TRBD2. The CDR3 consists of 16 residues. The germline CDR1 and CDR2 sequences are MNHEY and SVGEGT. Losses at the gene ends were 6 bases for V and 3 bases for J; bases not matched to a gene: 6. In DNA form, the CDR3 reads TGTGCCAGCAGCGCCCCGGGACTAGCGGGGGAAGAGACCCAGTACTTC. This encodes CASSAPGLAGEETQYF.

This chain connects TRBV6-5 to TRBJ2-1; 11 nucleotides match TRBD2. Unmatched junction bases numbered 5, after V lost 8 bases and J lost 2 bases. From germline, CDR1 is MNHEY and CDR2 SVGAGI. This CDR3 region has 15 residues. The DNA for the CDR3 is TGTGCCAGCGAAACTAGCGGGGGTCCCTACAATGAGCAGTTCTTC. It codes for CASETSGGPYNEQFF.

This chain's CDR3 is CASSLLGANVLTF. For the CDR3, the DNA is TGTGCCAGCAGCTTACTGGGGGCCAACGTCCTGACTTTC. This sequence joins TRBV7-3 and TRBJ2-6; D not certain. The CDR3 contains 13 residues. The V gene lost 2 bases and the J gene lost 4 bases, with 3 bases spanning the gap. CDR1 is SGHTA and CDR2 is FQGTGA in the germline V gene.

V usage is TRBV7-2 and J usage is TRBJ1-6, with D possibly TRBD1 on 5 matching bases. Trimming took 1 base from V and 13 from J, leaving 11 bases between them. There are 13 residues in the CDR3. Germline CDR1 SGHTA, CDR2 FQGNSA. CDR3 residues: CASSLEQVGPLHF. The CDR3 coding sequence is TGTGCCAGCAGCTTAGAACAGGTGGGGCCCCTCCACTTT.

This clone has more than one count but fewer than ten. The chain employs TRBV27 and TRBJ1-4, with TRBD1 matching 7 bases. CDR1 is MNHEY and CDR2 is SMNVEV in the germline V gene (reference sequence). This CDR3 has 12 amino acids. After removal of 8 bases from V and 7 bases from J, the junction contained 4 bases not matched to a gene. The CDR3 reads CASRDSGEKLFF. The CDR3 nucleotides read TGTGCCAGCCGGGACAGTGGTGAAAAACTGTTTTTT.

This CDR3 is CASTVDRGGTEAFF. CDR3 DNA: TGTGCCAGCACCGTCGACAGGGGAGGCACTGAAGCTTTCTTT. V is TRBV6-5 and J is TRBJ1-1, with 8 bases matching TRBD1. CDR3 length: 14 amino acids. Germline assignment: CDR1 MNHEY and CDR2 SVGAGI. V shed 7 bases and J 4 bases; nucleotides not matched to a gene: 8.

J is TRBJ1-2 and V is TRBV2; 7 nucleotides align to TRBD1. The germline gives CDR1 SNHLY, CDR2 FYNNEI. The V and J ends lost 4 bases and 4 bases, in that order; junction bases with no gene match: 0. This CDR3 is built from 12 residues. CDR3 residues: CASSGTGYGYTF. CDR3 nucleotides: TGTGCCAGCAGTGGGACAGGCTATGGCTACACCTTC. Full variable domain (remainder filled in from reference TRBV2 and TRBJ1-2): EPEVTQTPSHQVTQMGQEVILRCVPISNHLYFYWYRQILGQKVEFLVSFYNNEISEKSEIFDDQFSVERPDGSNFTLKIRSTKLEDSAMYFCASSGTGYGYTFGSGTRLTVV.

The chain uses TRBV6-2 or TRBV6-3 and TRBJ1-1; the D gene is possibly TRBD1 (5 bases). CDR1 and CDR2 (germline): MNHEY, SVGEGT. V was trimmed by 2 bases and J by 4 bases, leaving 11 bases between them. The CDR3 spans 14 residues. In DNA form, the CDR3 reads TGTGCCAGCAGTTACCGTCTGCAGGGCACTGAAGCTTTCTTT. This gives the protein CASSYRLQGTEAFF.